These 18 T cell receptor beta chains originate from one sample sequenced in a study of blood T cells in healthy people across ages. Sample-barcoded 5' priming and a J-beta primer mix drove a second PCR of roughly 7 to 11 cycles. Using its own MiXCR run on the 5' RACE reads, TCRdb lists one record per CDR3 protein. The sample records roughly 800,000 distinct CDR3 sequences, around 25% being singletons. Another study also made use of these data, one on T cells of mothers and their children.

The source material was blood. The receptors were sampled from a boy between 10 and 17 years old in good health.

The CDR3 DNA sequence: TGTGCCAGCAGTTACTCCCGCGGGAGGTGGAACACAGATACGCAGTATTTT. Encoded protein: CASSYSRGRWNTDTQYF. The chain is built from TRBV6-5 and TRBJ2-3, with TRBD2 matching over 8 bases. The length of the CDR3 is 17 residues. V was pared by 0 bases and J by 2 bases, with 7 bases of the junction left unmatched. Germline CDR1 MNHEY, CDR2 SVGAGI.

This clonotype turned up a few times. The genes are TRBV5-1 and TRBJ1-1, with a possible D match to TRBD1 (6 bases). Trimming pared 4 bases from V and 0 bases from J, leaving 16 bases between. Germline V gene lookup returns CDR1 SGHRS and CDR2 YFSETQ. This CDR3 has 16 residues. As DNA, the CDR3 is TGCGCCAGCAGCGGACCGGGACAACCTTTGAACACTGAAGCTTTCTTT. Amino acid sequence: CASSGPGQPLNTEAFF.

The chain carries TRBV28 and TRBJ1-3; D possibly corresponds to TRBD1 (6 bases). The V end was cut by 3 bases, the J end by 2 bases, with 8 bases between. The CDR3 extends over 14 amino acids. Germline V gene lookup returns CDR1 MDHEN and CDR2 SYDVKM. CDR3 sequence (DNA): TGTGCCAGCAGTTTCAGGGGTCCTGGAAACACCATATATTTT. Amino acids: CASSFRGPGNTIYF.

The chain joins TRBV7-6 to TRBJ2-7; D not resolved. Trimming took off 1 base at V and 3 bases at J, with 10 bases between the two ends. The CDR3 has 14 amino acids. Germline V CDR1 and CDR2: SGHVS, FNYEAQ. Here the CDR3 reads CASSLDTVHYEQYF. The CDR3 DNA is TGTGCCAGCAGCTTAGATACGGTGCACTACGAGCAGTACTTC.

V and J are TRBV7-3 and TRBJ2-5; the D is unclear. CDR3 size: 14 residues. Between the trimmed V and J ends, which lost 2 bases and 0 bases, there was a span of 7 bases. Germline V gives CDR1 SGHTA, CDR2 FQGTGA. CDR3 bases: TGTGCCAGCAGCTTAGACTCGAACCAAGAGACCCAGTACTTC. Protein product: CASSLDSNQETQYF. The full variable domain, with the rest looked up from reference TRBV7-3 and TRBJ2-5, is GAGVSQTPSNKVTEKGKYVELRCDPISGHTALYWYRQSLGQGPEFLIYFQGTGAADDSGLPNDRFFAVRPEGSVSTLKIQRTERGDSAVYLCASSLDSNQETQYFGPGTRLLVL.

This clonotype was seen a handful of times. The J gene is TRBJ2-7, the V gene TRBV6-1; unclear D gene. Trimming left V 1 base short and J 3 bases short, with 7 bases between. Germline CDR1 is MNHNS and CDR2 is SASEGT. The CDR3 loop spans 13 amino acids. CDR3 sequence (DNA): TGTGCCAGCAGTGAAGAGGACGGCTACGAGCAGTACTTC. Residues: CASSEEDGYEQYF.

The V and J genes are TRBV20-1 and TRBJ2-5; TRBD1 is a possible D gene (7 bases). Looked up from germline, CDR1 is DFQATT and CDR2 is SNEGSKA (reference sequence). The CDR3 totals 14 residues. Trimming shortened V by 5 bases and J by 7 bases, and 20 bases separated the two germline ends. CDR3 amino acids: CSASPGTAGGTQYF. CDR3 DNA sequence: TGCAGTGCTTCCCCGGGGACAGCGGGCGGGACCCAGTACTTC.

This chain links TRBV9 with TRBJ2-1; possible D gene TRBD1, 5 bases. The end of the DNA aligns better with TRBJ2-5, so the J call may be wrong. The CDR3 contains 15 residues. The germline V gene encodes CDR1 SGDLS and CDR2 YYNGEE. The DNA for the CDR3 is TGTGCCAGCAGCGTAGGGCAGGGTAATCTTGAGACCCAGTACTTC. Its translation: CASSVGQGNLETQYF.

This sequence joins TRBV19 and TRBJ2-7; the match to TRBD1 covers 8 bases. The trim removed 4 bases at V and 6 bases at J, leaving 5 bases unmatched. The CDR3 is 13 amino acids. Germline-derived CDR1 and CDR2 are LNHDA and SQIVND (reference sequence). CDR3 nucleotide sequence: TGTGCCAGTAGTAGCGCCAGGGGGCTCGAGCAGTACTTC. Translating gives CASSSARGLEQYF. Looking up the rest from reference TRBV19 and TRBJ2-7 gives the full variable domain: DGGITQSPKYLFRKEGQNVTLSCEQNLNHDAMYWYRQDPGQGLRLIYYSQIVNDFQKGDIAEGYSVSREKKESFPLTVTSAQKNPTAFYLCASSSARGLEQYFGPGTRLTVT.

V and J are TRBV7-8 and TRBJ1-3; 9 bases are shared with TRBD1. Germline V CDR1 and CDR2: SGHVS, FQNEAQ. Losses at the gene ends were 6 bases for V and 5 bases for J; bases not matched to a gene: 11. This CDR3 comprises 16 residues. This CDR3 is CASSPGQGINRNTIYF. In DNA form, the CDR3 reads TGTGCCAGCAGTCCCGGACAGGGGATTAATAGAAACACCATATATTTT.

This clonotype has a handful of counts. V usage is TRBV7-8 and J usage is TRBJ1-1; D may be TRBD1 (5 bases). V lost 5 bases to trimming and J lost 0 bases, with 13 bases between them. CDR3 length: 15 residues. The germline V gene encodes CDR1 SGHVS and CDR2 FQNEAQ. The CDR3 here is CASSEGVAMNTEAFF. As DNA, the CDR3 is TGTGCCAGCAGCGAAGGGGTAGCCATGAACACTGAAGCTTTCTTT.

In its sample, this clonotype was seen a few times. The CDR3 protein is CSVGADDRRRNTGELFF. The DNA for the CDR3 is TGCAGTGTAGGGGCGGACGACAGGCGCAGGAACACCGGGGAGCTGTTTTTT. This sequence joins TRBV20-1 and TRBJ2-2, with a tentative D call TRBD1 (6 bases). The V end lost 7 bases, the J end lost 1 base, and 22 bases lay between the germline ends. The CDR3 is 17 residues long. Germline V gives CDR1 DFQATT, CDR2 SNEGSKA (reference sequence).

The chain has TRBV11-2 and TRBJ2-7; D not certain. The V and J ends lost 2 bases and 2 bases respectively, with 13 bases between them. The CDR3 totals 15 residues. Germline CDR1 is SGHAT and CDR2 is FQNNGV. The CDR3, as DNA: TGTGCCAGCAGCTTAATGTATTGGCGTCCCTACGAGCAGTACTTC. Its translation is CASSLMYWRPYEQYF. The complete variable domain, with remaining parts taken from reference TRBV11-2 and TRBJ2-7, reads EAGVAQSPRYKIIEKRQSVAFWCNPISGHATLYWYQQILGQGPKLLIQFQNNGVVDDSQLPKDRFSAERLKGVDSTLKIQPAKLEDSAVYLCASSLMYWRPYEQYFGPGTRLTVT.

The rearrangement uses TRBV20-1 and TRBJ2-1, with D possibly being TRBD2 (6 bases). This CDR3 has 16 amino acids. CDR1 DFQATT and CDR2 SNEGSKA come from the germline V gene (reference sequence). Trimming cost V 0 bases and J 0 bases, with 12 bases left between them. The CDR3 region is CSARDGGRSSYNEQFF. CDR3 DNA sequence: TGCAGTGCTAGAGATGGGGGGAGGAGCTCCTACAATGAGCAGTTCTTC.

J is TRBJ1-2 and V is TRBV7-3, with D possibly being TRBD1 (5 bases). The germline V gene encodes CDR1 SGHTA and CDR2 FQGTGA. The CDR3 is 13 residues long. V was shortened by 6 bases and J by 8 bases, with 16 bases between the two germline ends. CDR3 region: CASRGAGEGGYTF. CDR3 nucleotide sequence: TGTGCCAGCAGAGGGGCGGGGGAAGGGGGCTACACCTTC.

This clonotype was seen more than once but under ten times. V usage is TRBV28 and J usage is TRBJ2-1; TRBD1 is a possible D gene (6 bases). CDR1 and CDR2 from the germline V gene are MDHEN and SYDVKM. V shed 6 bases and J shed 10 bases, with 16 bases lying between them. The CDR3 sequence is 13 residues long. The chain's CDR3 is CASSLPPGEEQFF. The CDR3 nucleotides are TGTGCCAGCAGCTTGCCTCCAGGGGAGGAGCAGTTCTTC.

The gene calls are TRBV12-3 or TRBV12-4 and TRBJ1-1, with D possibly matching TRBD1 (6 bases). The CDR3 extends over 14 amino acids. The V and J ends lost 5 bases and 2 bases respectively, with 12 bases between them. CDR3 in DNA: TGTGCCAGCAGTCTTGACAGGACCAACACTGAAGCTTTCTTT. It encodes CASSLDRTNTEAFF.

There are a few counts of this clonotype. The V call is TRBV2, the J call TRBJ2-4; D not certain. Germline V gene sequence: CDR1 SNHLY, CDR2 FYNNEI. The CDR3 runs to 14 residues. Trimming shortened V by 6 bases and J by 3 bases, and 12 bases separated the two germline ends. The CDR3 protein is CASSGEPDKNIQYF. CDR3 nucleotide sequence: TGTGCCAGCAGCGGCGAGCCGGACAAAAACATTCAGTACTTC. Variable domain in full (rest from reference TRBV2 and TRBJ2-4): EPEVTQTPSHQVTQMGQEVILRCVPISNHLYFYWYRQILGQKVEFLVSFYNNEISEKSEIFDDQFSVERPDGSNFTLKIRSTKLEDSAMYFCASSGEPDKNIQYFGAGTRLSVL.